This TCR beta chain was identified during a study of cytomegalovirus exposure and HLA in healthy donors. Study findings and constraints: It was reportedly the case that the classifier diagnosed cytomegalovirus status with high specificity and sensitivity. TCR beta chains numbering some 150 were designated cytomegalovirus-associated. It has been reported that TCR beta sequences accurately predicted the HLA-A and HLA-B alleles of most subjects.

CDR1 SGHVS and CDR2 FQNEAQ come from the germline V gene. This CDR3 contains 16 residues. Trimming took off 2 bases at V and 3 bases at J, with 15 bases between the two ends. With respect to this clone: Its matching antigen is unknown.

Both 60 Vbeta primers and 13 Jbeta primers went into the PCR. The assay was immunoSEQ multiplex PCR, and TCRdb's table has in-frame clones only and misses some. This sample has 100,000 to 150,000 clones, with roughly 74% found just once. Each donor was healthy, and each was a bone marrow donor. The source material was PBMCs. The TCR was taken from a woman aged 45-65 years in good health and CMV-seropositive. The chain joins TRBV7-8 to TRBJ2-3, with D possibly matching TRBD1 (6 bases). In DNA, the CDR3 is TGTGCCAGCAGCTTAATGGCCAGGGGTTCGACAGATACGCAGTATTTT. Its protein product is CASSLMARGSTDTQYF. Full variable domain (missing parts from reference TRBV7-8 and TRBJ2-3): GAGVSQSPRYKVAKRGQDVALRCDPISGHVSLFWYQQALGQGPEFLTYFQNEAQLDKSGLPSDRFFAERPEGSVSTLKIQRTQQEDSAVYLCASSLMARGSTDTQYFGPGTRLTVL.